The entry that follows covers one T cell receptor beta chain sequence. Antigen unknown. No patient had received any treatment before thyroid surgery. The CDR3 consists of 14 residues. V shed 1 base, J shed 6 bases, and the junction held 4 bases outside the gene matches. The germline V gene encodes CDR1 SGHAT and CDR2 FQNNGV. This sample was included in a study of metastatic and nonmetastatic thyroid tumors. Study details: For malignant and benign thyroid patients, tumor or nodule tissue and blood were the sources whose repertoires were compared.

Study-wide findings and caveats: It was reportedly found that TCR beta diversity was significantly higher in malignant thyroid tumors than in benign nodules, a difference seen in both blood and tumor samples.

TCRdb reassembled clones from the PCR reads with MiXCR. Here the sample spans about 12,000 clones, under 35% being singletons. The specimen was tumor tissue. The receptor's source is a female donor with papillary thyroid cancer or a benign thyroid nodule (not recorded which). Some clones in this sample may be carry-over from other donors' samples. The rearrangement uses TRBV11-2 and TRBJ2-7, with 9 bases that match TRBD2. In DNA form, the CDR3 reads TGTGCCAGCAGCTTAGTCCTAGCGGGATCCGAGCAGTACTTC. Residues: CASSLVLAGSEQYF.